This TCR beta chain was sequenced in a study of T cells in Graves' hyperthyroidism and ophthalmopathy. V lost 4 bases and J lost 12; bases outside the gene matches: 4. The CDR3 loop spans 12 amino acids. Germline CDR1 reads MNHEY; CDR2 reads SVGAGI. The authors obtained PBMCs from 10 ml of fresh peripheral blood. Amplified regions were TCR beta CDR3 sequences from RNA transcripts. Using the HTBI primer set, a first-round RT-PCR was run on the TCR CDR3. Via MiXCR, TCRdb re-called the multiplex PCR reads, giving one row per CDR3 protein. The table records around 500,000 distinct CDR3 sequences, about 14% of them present only once. Study-wide results and caveats: Researchers report that a 13 V-J model separated ophthalmopathy from stable hyperthyroidism.

Remarks on this clonotype: As yet, its antigen is unknown.

The sequenced sample was blood. The chain uses TRBV6-5 and TRBJ1-4; TRBD1 agrees at 8 bases. The clonotype was recovered from a woman aged 40 to 50 with Graves' hyperthyroidism. Written as DNA, the CDR3 is TGTGCCAGCAGTTCGGACAGGGTCCAACTGTTTTTT. Translating gives CASSSDRVQLFF.